This T cell receptor (beta chain) derives from a study of shared clonotypes between healthy human individuals. Study context: The study enrolled a couple of women and a few men aged 18 to 49.

The count of this clone is one. No antigen is known for it. Genomic DNA of each subset was evenly split across several immunoSEQ plates. The table came from immunoSEQ multiplex PCR; TCRdb's copy has only in-frame clones and leaves some out. This sample has approximately 2.5 million clones, with approximately 90% found just once. Overall study findings and caveats: There were few donors, and this limited the genetic and exposure-history diversity represented. Generation probabilities were higher for clonotypes shared across all four sorted-subset donors than for unshared ones.

Per the germline V gene, CDR1 is SGHTA and CDR2 is FQGNSA. Trimming cost V 0 bases and J 4 bases; bases outside gene matches: 24. This CDR3 comprises 22 residues. V is TRBV7-2 and J is TRBJ2-5, with 9 bases identical to TRBD2. This sequence was found in a man younger than 35 in good health. Specimen: naive CD4+ T cells sorted from blood. Subset indicated: CD45RA+ positively selected. CDR3 DNA: TGTGCCAGCAGCTTAGCGCGGGGGTCAGGGAGGGTTAGCGGGAGATATAGAGAGACCCAGTACTTC. This encodes CASSLARGSGRVSGRYRETQYF.